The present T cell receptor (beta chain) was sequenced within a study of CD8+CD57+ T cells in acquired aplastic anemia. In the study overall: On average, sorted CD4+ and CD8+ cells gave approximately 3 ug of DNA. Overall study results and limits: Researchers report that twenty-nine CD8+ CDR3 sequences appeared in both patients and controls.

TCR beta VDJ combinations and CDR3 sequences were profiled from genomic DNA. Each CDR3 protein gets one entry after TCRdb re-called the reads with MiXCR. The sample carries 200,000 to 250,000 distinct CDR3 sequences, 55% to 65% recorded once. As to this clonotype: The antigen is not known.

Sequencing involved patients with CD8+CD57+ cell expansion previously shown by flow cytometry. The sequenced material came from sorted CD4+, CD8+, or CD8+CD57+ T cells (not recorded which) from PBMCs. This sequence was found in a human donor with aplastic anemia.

Here the CDR3 reads CASSGQGNTIYF. In nucleotides, the CDR3 is TGTGCCAGCAGTGGACAGGGGAACACCATATATTTT. This sequence joins TRBV2 and TRBJ1-3; 8 bases map to TRBD1. The germline V gene encodes CDR1 SNHLY and CDR2 FYNNEI. CDR3 length equals 12 residues. V gave up 4 bases and J gave up 7 bases; unmatched junction bases: 0.